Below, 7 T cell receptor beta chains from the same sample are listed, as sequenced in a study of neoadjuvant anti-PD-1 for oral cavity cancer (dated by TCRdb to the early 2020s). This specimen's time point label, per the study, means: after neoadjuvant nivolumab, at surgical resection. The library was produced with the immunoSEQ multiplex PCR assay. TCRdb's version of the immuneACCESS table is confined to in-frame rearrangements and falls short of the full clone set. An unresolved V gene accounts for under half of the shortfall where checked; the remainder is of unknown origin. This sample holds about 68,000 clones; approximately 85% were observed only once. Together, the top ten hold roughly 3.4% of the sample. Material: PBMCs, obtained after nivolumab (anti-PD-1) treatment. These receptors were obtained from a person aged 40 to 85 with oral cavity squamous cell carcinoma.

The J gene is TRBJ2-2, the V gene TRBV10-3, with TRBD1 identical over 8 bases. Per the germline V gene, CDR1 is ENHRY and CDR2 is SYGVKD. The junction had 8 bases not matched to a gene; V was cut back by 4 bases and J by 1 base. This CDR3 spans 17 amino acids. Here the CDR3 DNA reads TGTGCCATCAGTGGGCCAGGGGGCGGAAGGAACACCGGGGAGCTGTTTTTT. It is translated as CAISGPGGGRNTGELFF.

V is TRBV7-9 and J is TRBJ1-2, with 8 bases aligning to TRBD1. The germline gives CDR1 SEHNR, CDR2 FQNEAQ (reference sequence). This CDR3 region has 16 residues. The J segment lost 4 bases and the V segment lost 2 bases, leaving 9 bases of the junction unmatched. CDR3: CASSLSTGDGLYGYTF. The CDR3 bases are TGTGCCAGCAGCTTATCGACAGGGGATGGGCTCTATGGCTACACCTTC.

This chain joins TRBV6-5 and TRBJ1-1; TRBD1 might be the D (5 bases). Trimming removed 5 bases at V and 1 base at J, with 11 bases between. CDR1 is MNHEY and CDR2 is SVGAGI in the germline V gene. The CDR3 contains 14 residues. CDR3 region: CASSTGRANTEAFF. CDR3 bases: TGTGCCAGCAGTACGGGACGGGCGAACACTGAAGCTTTCTTT.

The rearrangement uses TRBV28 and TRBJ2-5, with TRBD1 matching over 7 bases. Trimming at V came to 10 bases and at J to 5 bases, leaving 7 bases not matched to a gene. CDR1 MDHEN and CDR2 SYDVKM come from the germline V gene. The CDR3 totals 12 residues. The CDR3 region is CATHRGSETQYF. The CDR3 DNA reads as TGTGCCACCCACAGGGGCTCGGAGACCCAGTACTTC.

In DNA form, the CDR3 reads TGTGCCAGATCCTACCCTAGGGGCTACACCTTC. Translating it yields CARSYPRGYTF. The chain combines TRBV9 with TRBJ1-2; D call uncertain. The CDR3 has 11 amino acids. Germline V lookup: CDR1 SGDLS, CDR2 YYNGEE. V was shortened by 8 bases and J by 8 bases, with 13 bases between the two germline ends.

The DNA for the CDR3 is TGTGCCAGCAGTGAACCTACTAGCGGGAGTGGGGAGACCCAGTACTTC. Encoded protein: CASSEPTSGSGETQYF. The chain recombines TRBV25-1 with TRBJ2-5; 11 nucleotides match TRBD2. This CDR3 is built from 16 residues. The germline V gene has CDR1 MGHDK and CDR2 SYGVNS. V shed 2 bases, J shed 5 bases, and the junction held 7 bases outside the gene matches.

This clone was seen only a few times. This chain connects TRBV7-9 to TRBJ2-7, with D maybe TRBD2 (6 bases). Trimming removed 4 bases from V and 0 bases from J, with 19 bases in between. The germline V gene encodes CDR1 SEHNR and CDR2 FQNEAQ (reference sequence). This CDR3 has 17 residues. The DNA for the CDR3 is TGTGCCAGCAGCTCATTTACCGGGACTTTCGCCTCCTACGAGCAGTACTTC. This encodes CASSSFTGTFASYEQYF.